This T cell receptor (beta chain) derives from a study of CD8 T cells in Susac syndrome. V dropped 3 bases and J dropped 4 bases, with 13 bases sitting between them. Germline CDR1 and CDR2: SGDLS and YYNGEE. The CDR3 length is 14 residues. Reverse transcription of about 0.5 to 1 ug RNA used random hexamers. TCR beta CDR3 was amplified by immunoSEQ multiplex PCR. This amplification extended across 54 Vbeta and 13 Jbeta segments. A single record per CDR3 protein comes from TCRdb applying MiXCR to the immunoSEQ multiplex PCR reads. The data contain around 190,000 distinct CDR3 sequences, roughly 94% of them singletons. The control group consisted of healthy donors matched for age and sex.

The sequenced sample was CD4+ T cells from PBMCs. The chain is built from TRBV9 and TRBJ1-2; D might be TRBD1 (5 bases). The TCR originated in a human donor in good health. For the CDR3, the DNA is TGTGCCAGCAGCGAGGACAACTTCTTCTATGGCTACACCTTC. Translated: CASSEDNFFYGYTF.